These T cell receptor beta chains were read from a single sample in a study of T-cell reconstitution after alpha-beta-depleted transplantation in children. TCRdb re-derived calls from the PCR reads in MiXCR, one entry per CDR3 protein. Of 100,000 to 120,000 distinct CDR3 sequences in the sample, 9% to 12% were seen once. The specimen comprised PBMCs from the stem cell graft donor, sampled from the stem cell graft. All receptors come from a human donor who donated a stem cell graft to a child with acute lymphoblastic leukemia. The CDR3 runs from the conserved cysteine through the conserved F or W. A D gene is named only where the DNA matches it firmly. Part of the rows lack a size; the others show once, few, many or a class for expanded clones.

clone_size,j_call,v_call,d_call,cdr3_aa,cdr3_nt
many,TRBJ1-5,TRBV6-1,NA,CASRPLNQPQHF,TGTGCCAGCAGACCCTTGAATCAGCCCCAGCATTTT
many,TRBJ2-7,TRBV27,NA,CASSPGTVGYEQYF,TGTGCCAGCAGTCCCGGGACGGTTGGCTACGAGCAGTACTTC
many,TRBJ2-7,TRBV27,TRBD1,CASSSRDRGSYEQYF,TGTGCCAGCAGTTCCCGGGACAGGGGGTCCTACGAGCAGTACTTC
few,TRBJ1-1,TRBV30,NA,CAWSSSNTEAFF,TGTGCCTGGAGTTCCTCCAACACTGAAGCTTTCTTT
many,TRBJ2-1,TRBV10-3,TRBD2,CAISSRTREGPYNEQFF,TGTGCCATCAGTTCCAGGACCCGGGAGGGCCCCTACAATGAGCAGTTCTTC
many,TRBJ2-5,TRBV29-1,TRBD2,CSVEVLAGYQETQYF,TGCAGCGTTGAAGTTCTAGCGGGATACCAAGAGACCCAGTACTTC
many,TRBJ1-6,TRBV27,NA,CASKLGGYYNSPLHF,TGTGCCAGCAAACTAGGGGGTTACTATAATTCACCCCTCCACTTT
many,TRBJ1-2,TRBV5-4,NA,CASSLRQYGYTF,TGTGCCAGCAGCTTGAGACAGTATGGCTACACCTTC
many,TRBJ2-7,TRBV5-6,NA,CASSLGVHEQYF,TGTGCCAGCAGCTTAGGGGTCCACGAGCAGTACTTC
many,TRBJ2-1,TRBV7-6,NA,CASSAKNEQFF,TGTGCCAGCAGCGCAAAGAATGAGCAGTTCTTC
many,TRBJ1-2,TRBV7-9,TRBD1,CASSFTDRVGSYTF,TGTGCCAGCAGCTTCACGGACAGGGTAGGAAGCTACACCTTC
many,TRBJ1-2,TRBV15,NA,CATSRVLHGYTF,TGTGCCACCAGCAGAGTCCTACATGGCTACACCTTC
many,TRBJ2-3,TRBV5-1,NA,CASSLSDSTDTQYF,TGCGCCAGCTCTCTCTCAGATTCCACAGATACGCAGTATTTT
many,TRBJ1-5,TRBV25-1,NA,CASSESGRSNQPQHF,TGTGCCAGCAGTGAATCGGGGAGGAGCAATCAGCCCCAGCATTTT
few,TRBJ2-2,TRBV9,NA,CASSVTKQGAGELFF,TGTGCCAGCAGCGTCACAAAACAGGGAGCCGGGGAGCTGTTTTTT
many,TRBJ2-2,TRBV5-1,NA,CASSLALGTTGELFF,TGCGCCAGCAGCTTGGCTCTTGGGACGACCGGGGAGCTGTTTTTT
many,TRBJ2-2,TRBV6-5,TRBD1,CASSRQGIYTGELFF,TGTGCCAGCAGCCGACAGGGGATCTACACCGGGGAGCTGTTTTTT
few,TRBJ2-7,TRBV20-1,TRBD2,CSAKTSGASYEQYF,TGCAGTGCTAAGACTAGCGGGGCCTCCTACGAGCAGTACTTC
NA,TRBJ2-3,TRBV5-4,NA,CASSLNPGADTQYF,TGTGCCAGCAGCTTGAACCCGGGAGCAGATACGCAGTATTTT
many,TRBJ2-6,TRBV7-2,NA,CASSQNSGANVLTF,TGTGCCAGCAGCCAAAACTCTGGGGCCAACGTCCTGACTTTC
NA,TRBJ2-6,TRBV19,TRBD1,CATKRAPIQGLGGANVLTF,TGTGCCACTAAAAGGGCCCCGATACAGGGGCTGGGTGGGGCCAACGTCCTGACTTTC
many,TRBJ2-7,TRBV4-2,TRBD2,CASSQEGRTSGSYEQYF,TGTGCCAGCAGCCAAGAAGGAAGGACTAGCGGGAGTTACGAGCAGTACTTC
many,TRBJ1-1,TRBV12-3/TRBV12-4,NA,CASSFEITEAFF,TGTGCCAGCAGTTTTGAGATCACTGAAGCTTTCTTT
many,TRBJ2-3,TRBV20-1,TRBD1,CSADRGPDTQYF,TGCAGTGCCGACAGGGGCCCAGATACGCAGTATTTT
many,TRBJ1-2,TRBV29-1,NA,CSVETPAPLGYGYTF,TGCAGCGTTGAAACACCGGCGCCCCTAGGCTATGGCTACACCTTC
many,TRBJ1-2,TRBV10-2,NA,CASSESEGMSYGYTF,TGCGCCAGCAGTGAGTCCGAAGGGATGAGCTATGGCTACACCTTC
many,TRBJ2-5,TRBV25-1,TRBD2,CASSGGLAGQETQYF,TGTGCCAGCAGTGGAGGACTAGCGGGACAAGAGACCCAGTACTTC
many,TRBJ2-1,TRBV12-3/TRBV12-4,NA,CASSPVGGPGYNEQFF,TGTGCCAGCAGTCCCGTCGGAGGCCCGGGATACAATGAGCAGTTCTTC
many,TRBJ2-3,TRBV7-8,NA,CASSPRLADTQYF,TGTGCCAGCAGCCCAAGACTAGCAGATACGCAGTATTTT
NA,TRBJ2-1,TRBV24-1,NA,CATSDFSSVSLHEQFF,TGTGCCACCAGTGATTTTTCTAGCGTTTCGTTGCATGAGCAGTTCTTC
many,TRBJ2-7,TRBV20-1,TRBD1,CSARDRGRSYEQYF,TGCAGTGCTCGGGACAGGGGAAGGTCCTACGAGCAGTACTTC
many,TRBJ1-4,TRBV14,NA,CASSQDLGGRWNEKLFF,TGTGCCAGCAGCCAAGATTTAGGTGGCAGGTGGAACGAAAAACTGTTTTTT
NA,TRBJ2-2,TRBV19,NA,CASTRMAGTTRGPGELFF,TGTGCCAGTACCCGGATGGCAGGGACAACAAGGGGCCCCGGGGAGCTGTTTTTT
many,TRBJ2-1,TRBV7-9,TRBD2,CASEGLAGYNEQFF,TGTGCCAGTGAGGGACTAGCGGGTTACAATGAGCAGTTCTTC
many,TRBJ2-2,TRBV5-6,TRBD2,CASSLGTSLAGELFF,TGTGCCAGCAGCTTGGGGACTAGCTTGGCCGGGGAGCTGTTTTTT
many,TRBJ2-1,TRBV7-3,NA,CASSLSSYNEQFF,TGTGCCAGCAGCTTAAGCTCCTACAATGAGCAGTTCTTC
many,TRBJ2-7,TRBV6-5,NA,CASSYSVIRFEQYF,TGTGCCAGCAGTTACTCGGTGATAAGGTTCGAGCAGTACTTC
many,TRBJ2-7,TRBV7-8,NA,CASSLVENSYEQYF,TGTGCCAGCAGCTTAGTCGAGAATTCCTACGAGCAGTACTTC
many,TRBJ1-2,TRBV5-1,TRBD1,CASSRIAGQGDGYTF,TGCGCCAGCAGTCGTATCGCGGGACAGGGGGATGGCTACACCTTC
many,TRBJ2-7,TRBV11-2,TRBD2,CASSRSSGRAVYEQYF,TGTGCCAGCAGCCGTTCTAGCGGGAGGGCCGTCTACGAGCAGTACTTC
many,TRBJ2-1,TRBV6-2/TRBV6-3,NA,CASSFSSEQQFF,TGTGCCAGCAGTTTCTCTAGCGAGCAGCAGTTCTTC
NA,TRBJ2-6,TRBV7-6,NA,CASSPEGLSGANVLTF,TGTGCCAGCAGCCCTGAGGGCCTCTCTGGGGCCAACGTCCTGACTTTC
many,TRBJ1-2,TRBV29-1,TRBD1,CSVGTEANYGYTF,TGCAGCGTGGGGACAGAAGCTAACTATGGCTACACCTTC
many,TRBJ2-5,TRBV11-2,NA,CASSSGLRTQYF,TGTGCCAGCAGCTCGGGACTCAGGACCCAGTACTTC
many,TRBJ2-3,TRBV11-2,NA,CASSLVGGGSTDTQYF,TGTGCCAGCAGCTTAGTAGGGGGGGGGAGCACAGATACGCAGTATTTT
many,TRBJ2-5,TRBV29-1,TRBD2,CSVQRLAGDRETQYF,TGCAGCGTCCAGCGACTAGCGGGAGATAGGGAGACCCAGTACTTC
many,TRBJ2-7,TRBV20-1,NA,CSAGYEQYF,TGCAGTGCTGGCTACGAGCAGTACTTC
many,TRBJ1-6,TRBV16,NA,CASSLVGSRGSPLHF,TGTGCCAGCAGCCTAGTTGGGAGCCGGGGTTCACCCCTCCACTTT